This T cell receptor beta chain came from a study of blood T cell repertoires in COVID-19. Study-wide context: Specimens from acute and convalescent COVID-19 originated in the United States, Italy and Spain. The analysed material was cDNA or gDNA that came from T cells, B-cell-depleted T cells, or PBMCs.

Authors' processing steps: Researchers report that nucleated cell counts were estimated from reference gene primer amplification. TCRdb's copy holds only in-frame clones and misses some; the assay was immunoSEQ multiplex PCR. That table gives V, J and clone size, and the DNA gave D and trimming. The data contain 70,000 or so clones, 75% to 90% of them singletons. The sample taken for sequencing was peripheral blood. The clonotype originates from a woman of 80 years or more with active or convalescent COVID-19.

CDR3 region: CASSSNRGSNYGYTF. CDR3 sequence (DNA): TGTGCCAGCAGCTCGAACAGGGGCTCTAACTATGGCTACACCTTC. The V and J genes are TRBV7-8 and TRBJ1-2, with 7 bases matching TRBD1. Germline loops: CDR1 SGHVS, CDR2 FQNEAQ. Losses at the gene ends were 4 bases for V and 0 bases for J; bases not matched to a gene: 5. CDR3 length: 15 residues.